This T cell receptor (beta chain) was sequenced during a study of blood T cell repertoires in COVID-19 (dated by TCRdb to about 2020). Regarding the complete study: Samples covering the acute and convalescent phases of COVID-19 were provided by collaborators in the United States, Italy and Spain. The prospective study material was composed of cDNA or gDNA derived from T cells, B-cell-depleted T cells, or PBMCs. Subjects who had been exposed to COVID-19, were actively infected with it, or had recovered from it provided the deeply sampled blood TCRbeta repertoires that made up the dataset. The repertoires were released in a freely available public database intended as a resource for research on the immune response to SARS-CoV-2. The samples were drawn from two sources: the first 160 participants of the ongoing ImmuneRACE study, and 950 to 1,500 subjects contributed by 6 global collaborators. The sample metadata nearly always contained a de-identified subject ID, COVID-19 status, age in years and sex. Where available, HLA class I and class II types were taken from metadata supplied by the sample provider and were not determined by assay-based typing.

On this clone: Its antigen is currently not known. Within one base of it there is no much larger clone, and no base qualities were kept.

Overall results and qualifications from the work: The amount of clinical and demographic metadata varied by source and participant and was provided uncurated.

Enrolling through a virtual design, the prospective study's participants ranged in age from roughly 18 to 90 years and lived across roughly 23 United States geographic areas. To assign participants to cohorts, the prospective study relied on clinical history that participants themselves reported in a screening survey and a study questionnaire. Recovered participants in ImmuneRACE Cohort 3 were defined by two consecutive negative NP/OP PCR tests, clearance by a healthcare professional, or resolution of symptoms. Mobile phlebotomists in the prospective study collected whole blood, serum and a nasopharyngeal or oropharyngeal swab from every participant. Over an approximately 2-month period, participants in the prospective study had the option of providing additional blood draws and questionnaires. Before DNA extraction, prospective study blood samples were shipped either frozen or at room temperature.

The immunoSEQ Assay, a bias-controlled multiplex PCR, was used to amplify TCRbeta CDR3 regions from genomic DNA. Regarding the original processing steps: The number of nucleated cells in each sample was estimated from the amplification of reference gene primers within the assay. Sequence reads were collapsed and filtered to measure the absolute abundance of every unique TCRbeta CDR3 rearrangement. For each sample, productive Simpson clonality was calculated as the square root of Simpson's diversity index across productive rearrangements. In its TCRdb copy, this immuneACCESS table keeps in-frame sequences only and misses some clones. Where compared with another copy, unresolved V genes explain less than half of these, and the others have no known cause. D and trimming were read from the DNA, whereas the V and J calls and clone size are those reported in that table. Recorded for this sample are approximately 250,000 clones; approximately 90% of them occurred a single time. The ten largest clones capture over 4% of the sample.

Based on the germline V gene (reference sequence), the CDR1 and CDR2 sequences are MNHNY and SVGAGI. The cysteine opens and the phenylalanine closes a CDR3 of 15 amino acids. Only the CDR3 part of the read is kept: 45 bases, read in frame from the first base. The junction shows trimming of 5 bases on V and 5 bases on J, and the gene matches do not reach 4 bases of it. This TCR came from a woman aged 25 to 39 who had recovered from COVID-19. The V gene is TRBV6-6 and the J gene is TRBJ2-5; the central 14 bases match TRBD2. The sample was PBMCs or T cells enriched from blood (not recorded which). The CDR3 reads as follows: CASSTRTSGGETQYF. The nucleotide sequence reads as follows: TGTGCCAGCAGTACTCGGACTAGCGGGGGGGAGACCCAGTACTTC.